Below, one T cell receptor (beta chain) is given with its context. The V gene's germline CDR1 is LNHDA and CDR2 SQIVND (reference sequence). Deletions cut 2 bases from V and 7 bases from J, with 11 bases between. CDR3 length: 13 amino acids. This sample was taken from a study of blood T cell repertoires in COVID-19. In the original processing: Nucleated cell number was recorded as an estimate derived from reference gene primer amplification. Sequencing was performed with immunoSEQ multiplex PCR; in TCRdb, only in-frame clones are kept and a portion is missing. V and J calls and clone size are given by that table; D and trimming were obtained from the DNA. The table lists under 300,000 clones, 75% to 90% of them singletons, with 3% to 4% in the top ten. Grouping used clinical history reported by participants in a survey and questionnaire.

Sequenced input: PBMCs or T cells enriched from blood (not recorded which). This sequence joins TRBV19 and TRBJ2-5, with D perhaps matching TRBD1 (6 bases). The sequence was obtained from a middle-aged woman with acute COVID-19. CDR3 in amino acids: CASSIIPDRTQYF. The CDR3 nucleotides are TGTGCCAGTAGTATAATTCCGGACAGGACCCAGTACTTC. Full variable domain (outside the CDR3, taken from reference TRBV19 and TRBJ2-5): DGGITQSPKYLFRKEGQNVTLSCEQNLNHDAMYWYRQDPGQGLRLIYYSQIVNDFQKGDIAEGYSVSREKKESFPLTVTSAQKNPTAFYLCASSIIPDRTQYFGPGTRLLVL.